These 26 T cell receptor beta chains were all obtained from the same sample, sequenced in a study of cytomegalovirus exposure and HLA in healthy donors. This PCR relied on a set of 60 Vbeta primers and 13 Jbeta primers. Sequenced by immunoSEQ multiplex PCR; TCRdb stores in-frame clones only, minus some. The sample has approximately 130,000 clones; just over 70% are singletons. Material: PBMCs. The receptor source for this set is an older woman in good health and CMV-seropositive.

This chain uses TRBV6-5 with TRBJ2-5; D call uncertain. In germline, CDR1 is MNHEY, CDR2 SVGAGI. V was cut by 0 bases and J by 1 base, with 6 bases left in between. The CDR3 covers 14 residues. The CDR3 loop reads CASSYSSLQETQYF. The CDR3 DNA follows: TGTGCCAGCAGTTACTCGTCACTCCAAGAGACCCAGTACTTC.

The rearrangement links TRBV15 to TRBJ2-3; D is possibly TRBD1 (6 bases). CDR1 LNHNV and CDR2 YYDKDF come from the germline V gene (reference sequence). V lost 3 bases to trimming and J lost 1 base, with 20 bases between them. CDR3 length: 18 amino acids. CDR3: CATSSPLAGVGGTDTQYF. DNA of the CDR3: TGTGCCACCAGCAGTCCCCTCGCAGGGGTAGGGGGCACAGATACGCAGTATTTT. The full variable domain, with the rest looked up from reference TRBV15 and TRBJ2-3, is DAMVIQNPRYQVTQFGKPVTLSCSQTLNHNVMYWYQQKSSQAPKLLFHYYDKDFNNEADTPDNFQSRRPNTSFCFLDIRSPGLGDTAMYLCATSSPLAGVGGTDTQYFGPGTRLTVL.

Written as DNA, the CDR3 is TGTGCCATCACTCCCCAGTTAGGGGACACTGAAGCTTTCTTT. Encoded protein: CAITPQLGDTEAFF. V gene TRBV10-3 combines with J gene TRBJ1-1; D perhaps matches TRBD1 (5 bases). CDR1 ENHRY and CDR2 SYGVKD come from the germline V gene. The CDR3 spans 14 residues. Trimming stripped 7 bases from V and 3 bases from J, with 15 bases between.

The chain employs TRBV18 and TRBJ1-2, with TRBD1 matching over 9 bases. This CDR3 region has 16 residues. Looked up from germline, CDR1 is KGHSH and CDR2 is LQKENI. V was clipped by 2 bases and J by 5 bases; unmatched bases: 9. This CDR3 reads CASSPGTGSQGYGYTF. CDR3 coding DNA: TGTGCCAGCTCACCAGGGACAGGGAGCCAGGGTTATGGCTACACCTTC.

The rearrangement joins TRBV11-3 to TRBJ1-1, with 8 bases lining up with TRBD1. Germline CDR1 reads SGHNT; CDR2 reads YENEEA. Losses at the gene ends were 5 bases for V and 1 base for J; bases not matched to a gene: 3. The CDR3 covers 14 residues. The CDR3 sequence is CASSRDRGNTEAFF. CDR3 in DNA: TGTGCCAGCAGCCGTGACAGGGGGAACACTGAAGCTTTCTTT.

The chain carries TRBV28 and TRBJ1-2; 8 bases fit TRBD1. Germline V gives CDR1 MDHEN, CDR2 SYDVKM. The CDR3 is 15 residues long. The trim removed 5 bases at V and 3 bases at J, leaving 8 bases unmatched. CDR3 sequence reads: CASSPAGGPDYGYTF. The CDR3 DNA follows: TGTGCCAGCAGTCCAGCAGGGGGCCCTGACTATGGCTACACCTTC.

The rearrangement uses TRBV7-9 and TRBJ2-5; 8 bases fit TRBD1. CDR3 length: 14 residues. V was pared by 5 bases and J by 2 bases, with 4 bases of the junction left unmatched. Germline V gene lookup returns CDR1 SEHNR and CDR2 FQNEAQ (reference sequence). CDR3 DNA: TGTGCCAGCAGCCCAGGACAGGGACAAGAGACCCAGTACTTC. Residues: CASSPGQGQETQYF.

The table lists this clone with a few counts. The chain joins TRBV9 to TRBJ2-3, with no clear D. The CDR3 runs to 15 residues. The germline gives CDR1 SGDLS, CDR2 YYNGEE. V was trimmed by 0 bases and J by 2 bases, leaving 10 bases between them. This CDR3 is CASSVGIASTDTQYF. As DNA, the CDR3 is TGTGCCAGCAGCGTAGGAATAGCCTCCACAGATACGCAGTATTTT.

In this sample, this clone turned up a few times. V and J are TRBV12-5 and TRBJ2-1; 7 bases are a match to TRBD1. V dropped 6 bases and J dropped 8; count of bases not matched to a gene: 10. This CDR3 is built from 14 residues. The germline gives CDR1 LGHNT, CDR2 FRNRAP. CDR3: CASGPEGGIYEQFF. The DNA for the CDR3 is TGTGCTAGTGGCCCCGAAGGGGGCATTTATGAGCAGTTCTTC.

The CDR3 DNA is TGCGCCAGCAGCTTGGGGGGCCCCAACCCCCAGTATTTT. Translation gives CASSLGGPNPQYF. This chain links TRBV5-1 with TRBJ2-3; D may be TRBD1 (5 bases). The length of the CDR3 is 13 residues. Germline CDR1 SGHRS, CDR2 YFSETQ. The V and J ends lost 0 bases and 12 bases respectively, with 14 bases between them.

The table lists this clone with a few counts. The CDR3 spells CASSLGIGKGLSGNTIYF. CDR3 nucleotides: TGTGCCAGCAGCTTAGGGATAGGGAAGGGACTCTCTGGAAACACCATATATTTT. The chain links TRBV5-6 to TRBJ1-3; the D gene is possibly TRBD1 (5 bases). The length of the CDR3 is 18 residues. Germline loops: CDR1 SGHDT, CDR2 YYEEEE. Trimming cost V 2 bases and J 0 bases, with 18 bases left between them.

This chain links TRBV7-9 with TRBJ1-6, with TRBD1 matching 9 bases. Germline-derived CDR1 and CDR2 are SEHNR and FQNEAQ (reference sequence). The CDR3 has 15 residues. The junction had 0 bases not matched to a gene; V was cut back by 0 bases and J by 6 bases. The CDR3 here is CASSLADRGNSPLHF. CDR3 coding DNA: TGTGCCAGCAGCTTAGCGGACAGGGGTAATTCACCCCTCCACTTT. Complete variable domain (other parts from reference TRBV7-9 and TRBJ1-6): DTGVSQNPRHKITKRGQNVTFRCDPISEHNRLYWYRQTLGQGPEFLTYFQNEAQLEKSRLLSDRFSAERPKGSFSTLEIQRTEQGDSAMYLCASSLADRGNSPLHFGNGTRLTVT.

The chain is built from TRBV6-5 and TRBJ1-6; no definite D call. Germline values: CDR1 MNHEY, CDR2 SVGAGI. The germline V and J ends were trimmed by 2 bases and 8 bases, with 10 bases remaining between them. This CDR3 has 14 residues. The chain's CDR3 is CASSYVQRDSPLHF. CDR3 DNA sequence: TGTGCCAGCAGTTACGTGCAGAGGGATTCACCCCTCCACTTT.

The chain combines TRBV5-1 with TRBJ2-7; TRBD2 might be the D (5 bases). The V end lost 4 bases, the J end lost 5 bases, and 13 bases lay between the germline ends. Per germline, CDR1 SGHRS and CDR2 YFSETQ. The CDR3 runs to 13 residues. The CDR3 region is CASSRRSQDEQYF. CDR3 bases: TGCGCCAGCAGCCGGAGGAGCCAAGACGAGCAGTACTTC. Supplemented by reference TRBV5-1 and TRBJ2-7, the full variable domain reads KAGVTQTPRYLIKTRGQQVTLSCSPISGHRSVSWYQQTPGQGLQFLFEYFSETQRNKGNFPGRFSGRQFSNSRSEMNVSTLELGDSALYLCASSRRSQDEQYFGPGTRLTVT.

This clone was picked up a small number of times. The CDR3 reads CASSVGRGETQYF. The CDR3 bases are TGTGCCAGCAGCGTAGGCAGGGGTGAGACCCAGTACTTC. The genes are TRBV9 and TRBJ2-5, with D tentatively TRBD1 (6 bases). Deletions cut 0 bases from V and 5 bases from J, with 8 bases between. The CDR3 has 13 residues. Germline CDR1 SGDLS, CDR2 YYNGEE.

The chain uses TRBV5-5 and TRBJ1-4, with TRBD1 matching over 11 bases. CDR1 is SGHKS, CDR2 YYEKEE, per germline (reference sequence). Trimming cost V 2 bases and J 5 bases; bases outside gene matches: 2. The CDR3 contains 15 residues. The CDR3 sequence: CASSLGDRGNEKLFF. CDR3 coding DNA: TGTGCCAGCAGCTTAGGGGACAGGGGGAATGAAAAACTGTTTTTT.

The rearrangement links TRBV9 to TRBJ2-2, with 10 bases that match TRBD2. The J segment lost 5 bases and the V segment lost 0 bases, leaving 4 bases of the junction unmatched. The germline V gene has CDR1 SGDLS and CDR2 YYNGEE. CDR3 length: 16 amino acids. The CDR3 coding sequence is TGTGCCAGCAGCGTAGGAGCGGGGGGGCGTACCGGGGAGCTGTTTTTT. It encodes CASSVGAGGRTGELFF.

Worth noting for this clone: At one of its ends the junction is not consistent with the germline gene, which may arise from a read error. The chain joins TRBV7-7 to TRBJ2-1; 9 bases fit TRBD1. Germline V gives CDR1 SSHAT, CDR2 FNYEAQ (reference sequence). This CDR3 spans 13 amino acids. CDR3 region: CASSSGQGNEQFF. The CDR3 DNA reads TGTGCTAGCAGCTCGGGACAGGGTAATGAGCAGTTCTTC. Filled out from reference TRBV7-7 and TRBJ2-1, the complete variable domain reads GAGVSQSPRYKVTKRGQDVTLRCDPISSHATLYWYQQALGQGPEFLTYFNYEAQPDKSGLPSDRFSAERPEGSISTLTIQRTEQRDSAMYRCASSSGQGNEQFFGPGTRLTVL.

The rearrangement uses TRBV5-1 and TRBJ2-1; a possible D gene is TRBD1 (5 bases). The CDR3 contains 15 residues. Trimming left V 4 bases short and J 6 bases short, with 17 bases between. Per the germline V gene, CDR1 is SGHRS and CDR2 is YFSETQ. CDR3 protein: CASSLMLGDPNEQFF. The CDR3 DNA is TGCGCCAGCAGCCTGATGTTAGGGGATCCCAATGAGCAGTTCTTC. The full variable domain, with the rest looked up from reference TRBV5-1 and TRBJ2-1, is KAGVTQTPRYLIKTRGQQVTLSCSPISGHRSVSWYQQTPGQGLQFLFEYFSETQRNKGNFPGRFSGRQFSNSRSEMNVSTLELGDSALYLCASSLMLGDPNEQFFGPGTRLTVL.

In regard to this clone: The same CDR3 also results from other DNA sequences found in this sample. The rearrangement links TRBV18 to TRBJ1-1; a possible D gene is TRBD1 (6 bases). The CDR3 runs 13 residues. Germline V CDR1 and CDR2: KGHSH, LQKENI. V gave up 1 base and J gave up 5 bases, with 8 bases separating them. As DNA, the CDR3 is TGTGCCAGCTCACCACAGGGGGGGACTGAAGCTTTCTTT. Translating gives CASSPQGGTEAFF.

The rearrangement links TRBV15 to TRBJ1-2, with 7 bases lining up with TRBD1. The CDR3 contains 15 residues. Germline V CDR1 and CDR2: LNHNV, YYDKDF (reference sequence). V dropped 0 bases and J dropped 8; count of bases not matched to a gene: 9. The CDR3, as DNA: TGTGCCACCAGCAGAGAATGGACAGGAACGTTAGGCTACACCTTC. It specifies CATSREWTGTLGYTF.

The chain carries TRBV15 and TRBJ2-5, with D hard to call. Germline V CDR1 and CDR2: LNHNV, YYDKDF (reference sequence). V lost 0 bases to trimming and J lost 4 bases, with 6 bases between them. The CDR3 spans 13 residues. The CDR3 loop reads CATSRDPSETQYF. The DNA of the CDR3 is TGTGCCACCAGCAGAGATCCCTCAGAGACCCAGTACTTC.

The chain couples TRBV4-2 to TRBJ1-5, with a possible D match to TRBD1 (6 bases). The CDR3 has 14 amino acids. V shed 3 bases and J shed 6 bases, with 12 bases lying between them. Germline V gives CDR1 LGHNA, CDR2 YNFKEQ. The CDR3 nucleotides read TGTGCCAGCAGCCACAACAGGGTGAGTCAGCCCCAGCATTTT. It yields the protein CASSHNRVSQPQHF.

The chain is built from TRBV5-1 and TRBJ1-3; no definite D call. Looked up from germline, CDR1 is SGHRS and CDR2 is YFSETQ. CDR3 length: 14 residues. The V end lost 1 base, the J end lost 2 bases, and 7 bases lay between the germline ends. Here the CDR3 DNA reads TGCGCCAGCAGCTTGCGAGGTGCTGGAAACACCATATATTTT. Its protein product is CASSLRGAGNTIYF.

The chain has TRBV27 and TRBJ1-5, with D unresolved. Germline V gives CDR1 MNHEY, CDR2 SMNVEV (reference sequence). The V end lost 5 bases, the J end lost 3 bases, and 11 bases lay between the germline ends. The CDR3 runs to 14 residues. Here the CDR3 reads CASSSRGSNQPQHF. CDR3 DNA: TGTGCCAGCAGTAGTCGAGGATCCAATCAGCCCCAGCATTTT.

The chain carries TRBV27 and TRBJ2-7, with a weak D call TRBD2 (5 bases). Germline CDR1 is MNHEY and CDR2 is SMNVEV (reference sequence). The CDR3 spans 13 residues. Trimming left V 6 bases short and J 4 bases short, with 13 bases between. This chain's CDR3 is CASSPGSGYEQYF. CDR3 DNA sequence: TGTGCCAGCAGCCCAGGCTCGGGGTACGAGCAGTACTTC.